A single sample is the source of the 30 T cell receptor beta chains below, sequenced in a study of T cell responses to AZD1222 COVID-19 vaccine. Generated by immunoSEQ multiplex PCR, the TCRdb table keeps only in-frame clones and is missing some. The repertoire consists of roughly 55,000 clones, with 89% occurring once and the leading ten covering less than 2%. The sample consisted of peripheral blood, taken on day 0 of AZD1222 vaccination. Source of these receptors: an adult in good health.

This clone was observed a single time. The genes are TRBV20-1 and TRBJ2-1, with D unclear. CDR3 size: 11 residues. V lost 3 bases to trimming and J lost 7 bases, with 7 bases between them. Germline V gives CDR1 DFQATT, CDR2 SNEGSKA (reference sequence). CDR3 DNA: TGCAGTGCTAGTTCCGGGAATGAGCAGTTCTTC. Protein product: CSASSGNEQFF.

The rearrangement links TRBV9 to TRBJ2-4; 14 bases are shared with TRBD2. This CDR3 comprises 16 residues. The V gene end was trimmed by 4 bases and the J gene end by 5 bases; junction bases not matched to a gene: 5. CDR1 SGDLS and CDR2 YYNGEE come from the germline V gene. CDR3 amino acids: CASSPGLAGVENIQYF. In nucleotides, the CDR3 is TGTGCCAGCAGCCCGGGACTAGCGGGAGTTGAAAACATTCAGTACTTC.

In nucleotides, the CDR3 is TGTGCCACCAGCGGGCGGGAGCGATCCTACAATGAGCAGTTCTTC. Protein product: CATSGRERSYNEQFF. The rearrangement links TRBV15 to TRBJ2-1; 7 bases line up with TRBD2. Germline lookup yields CDR1 LNHNV and CDR2 YYDKDF (reference sequence). V lost 5 bases, J lost 1 base, and 5 bases stayed unmatched. CDR3 length: 15 amino acids.

The chain combines TRBV9 with TRBJ2-2, with 14 bases aligning to TRBD2. The junction had 8 bases not matched to a gene; V was cut back by 3 bases and J by 7 bases. This CDR3 is 17 amino acids long. Germline lookup yields CDR1 SGDLS and CDR2 YYNGEE. The CDR3 loop is CASSASGTSGSGGELFF. The DNA for the CDR3 is TGTGCCAGCAGCGCATCCGGGACTAGCGGGAGCGGCGGGGAGCTGTTTTTT. Supplemented by reference TRBV9 and TRBJ2-2, the full variable domain reads DSGVTQTPKHLITATGQRVTLRCSPRSGDLSVYWYQQSLDQGLQFLIQYYNGEERAKGNILERFSAQQFPDLHSELNLSSLELGDSALYFCASSASGTSGSGGELFFGEGSRLTVL.

The chain uses TRBV19 and TRBJ1-1, with no clear D. The CDR3 sequence is 14 residues long. Germline V gene data show CDR1 as LNHDA and CDR2 as SQIVND (reference sequence). Trimming removed 5 bases from V and 1 base from J, with 11 bases in between. The CDR3 spells CASSRGLENTEAFF. DNA of the CDR3: TGTGCCAGTAGTCGCGGGTTAGAGAACACTGAAGCTTTCTTT.

The sample holds a few counts of this clone. The chain carries TRBV28 and TRBJ2-7, with no clear D. The CDR3 totals 11 residues. Trimming cost V 10 bases and J 1 base, with 8 bases left between them. Germline CDR1 is MDHEN and CDR2 is SYDVKM. CDR3 nucleotides: TGTGCCACAGTTGGGTCCTACGAGCAGTACTTC. The encoded protein is CATVGSYEQYF.

This chain links TRBV7-9 with TRBJ2-7; TRBD1 aligns across 10 bases. CDR1 is SEHNR, CDR2 FQNEAQ, per germline (reference sequence). The CDR3 has 15 amino acids. J lost 2 bases, V lost 5 bases, and 6 bases had no gene match. CDR3 nucleotide sequence: TGTGCCAGCAGCAAGACAGGGGGCAGCACCTACGAGCAGTACTTC. It yields the protein CASSKTGGSTYEQYF.

J is TRBJ2-1 and V is TRBV5-4; 10 nucleotides match TRBD1. V dropped 0 bases and J dropped 6; count of bases not matched to a gene: 6. This CDR3 comprises 16 residues. Germline-derived CDR1 and CDR2 are SGHNT and YYREEE (reference sequence). Here the CDR3 DNA reads TGTGCCAGCAGCTTGGGACAGGGGGCGAGACTCAATGAGCAGTTCTTC. Its protein is CASSLGQGARLNEQFF.

J is TRBJ2-3 and V is TRBV19, with 9 bases aligning to TRBD1. The CDR3 is 16 residues long. CDR1 is LNHDA and CDR2 is SQIVND in the germline V gene (reference sequence). The J segment lost 3 bases and the V segment lost 1 base, leaving 5 bases of the junction unmatched. The CDR3 DNA reads as TGTGCCAGTAGTATAGTCCCGGACAGGGGAACAGATACGCAGTATTTT. Protein product: CASSIVPDRGTDTQYF.

This clone was counted a few times. The chain links TRBV10-3 to TRBJ2-3, with 9 bases identical to TRBD2. Trimming cost V 0 bases and J 4 bases; bases outside gene matches: 2. Germline V gene data show CDR1 as ENHRY and CDR2 as SYGVKD. This CDR3 has 15 residues. The CDR3 protein is CAISESSGSADTQYF. The CDR3 DNA sequence: TGTGCCATCAGTGAGTCTAGCGGGAGTGCAGATACGCAGTATTTT.

A single count supports this clone. This rearrangement joins TRBV7-2 to TRBJ2-4, with 7 bases identical to TRBD2. Germline V gives CDR1 SGHTA, CDR2 FQGNSA. The V segment lost 2 bases and the J segment 5 bases; nucleotides outside the gene matches: 3. CDR3 size: 14 residues. CDR3 protein: CASSLIRGENIQYF. The DNA for the CDR3 is TGTGCCAGCAGCTTAATCCGGGGGGAAAACATTCAGTACTTC.

V usage is TRBV6-5 and J usage is TRBJ1-5, with D uncertain. V was shortened by 4 bases and J by 0 bases, with 7 bases between the two germline ends. The CDR3 covers 14 residues. The germline CDR1 and CDR2 sequences are MNHEY and SVGAGI. The CDR3 DNA is TGTGCCAGCAGTTCCCGGTCTAGCAATCAGCCCCAGCATTTT. Protein sequence: CASSSRSSNQPQHF.

The CDR3, as DNA: TGTGCCAGCAGTGATCAGGGGGCTCCTGTCAATCAGCCCCAGCATTTT. Translated: CASSDQGAPVNQPQHF. The genes are TRBV25-1 and TRBJ1-5; TRBD1 matches at 8 bases. With 3 bases clipped from V and 3 bases from J, the junction kept 7 bases outside the gene matches. Germline V gene data show CDR1 as MGHDK and CDR2 as SYGVNS. The CDR3 is 16 residues long.

This clone has only one observation. The rearrangement links TRBV5-4 to TRBJ2-2, with 14 bases fitting TRBD2. V trimming: 1 base; J trimming: 6 bases; junction bases outside the gene matches: 5. The CDR3 has 17 residues. Germline CDR1 SGHNT, CDR2 YYREEE (reference sequence). This chain's CDR3 is CASSLNTGLAGAGELFF. CDR3 nucleotides: TGTGCCAGCAGCTTGAACACGGGACTAGCGGGAGCCGGGGAGCTGTTTTTT.

This clone was recorded once. The rearrangement links TRBV18 to TRBJ2-7; D uncertain. This CDR3 has 15 amino acids. Trimming left V 0 bases short and J 0 bases short, with 9 bases between. The germline V gene encodes CDR1 KGHSH and CDR2 LQKENI. CDR3 residues: CASSPPRASSYEQYF. In nucleotides, the CDR3 is TGTGCCAGCTCACCACCGCGAGCGTCCTCCTACGAGCAGTACTTC.

The V call is TRBV5-4, the J call TRBJ2-3; 12 bases fit TRBD2. Germline V gene sequence: CDR1 SGHNT, CDR2 YYREEE (reference sequence). The CDR3 consists of 16 residues. Unmatched junction bases numbered 5, after V lost 0 bases and J lost 6 bases. The CDR3: CASSLALAGGQDTQYF. The DNA of the CDR3 is TGTGCCAGCAGCTTGGCCCTAGCGGGAGGGCAGGATACGCAGTATTTT.

A few counts support this clone. V and J are TRBV11-3 and TRBJ2-1; D is tentatively TRBD1 or TRBD2 (6 bases each). The V end lost 5 bases, the J end lost 10 bases, and 12 bases lay between the germline ends. Germline assignment: CDR1 SGHNT and CDR2 YENEEA. CDR3 size: 12 residues. The CDR3 sequence is CASSHRGEEQFF. The DNA for the CDR3 is TGTGCCAGCAGCCATAGGGGGGAGGAGCAGTTCTTC.

The genes are TRBV18 and TRBJ1-1; D gene ambiguous. Per the germline V gene, CDR1 is KGHSH and CDR2 is LQKENI. The germline V and J ends were trimmed by 3 bases and 0 bases, with 11 bases remaining between them. This CDR3 spans 15 amino acids. The DNA of the CDR3 is TGTGCCAGCTCACCCCCTCGGACGGTGAACACTGAAGCTTTCTTT. Translated: CASSPPRTVNTEAFF.

V gene TRBV6-6 combines with J gene TRBJ1-6; 7 bases map to TRBD1. Germline V lookup: CDR1 MNHNY, CDR2 SVGAGI (reference sequence). CDR3 length: 13 amino acids. V was pared by 6 bases and J by 11 bases, with 7 bases of the junction left unmatched. The CDR3 region has the DNA TGTGCCAGCAGCTCCGACAGGGCGGCACCCCTCCACTTT. This translates into CASSSDRAAPLHF.

This sequence joins TRBV7-8 and TRBJ2-7; 14 nucleotides agree with TRBD2. V dropped 2 bases and J dropped 4; count of bases not matched to a gene: 13. The CDR3 is 19 residues long. Germline values: CDR1 SGHVS, CDR2 FQNEAQ. CDR3: CASSLPGLAGASLYYEQYF. For the CDR3, the DNA is TGTGCCAGCAGCTTACCGGGACTAGCGGGAGCCTCCTTATATTACGAGCAGTACTTC.

The CDR3: CASRRADNEQFF. The CDR3, as DNA: TGTGCCAGCAGGAGGGCCGACAATGAGCAGTTCTTC. This chain joins TRBV6-5 and TRBJ2-1, with TRBD2 as a possible D gene (5 bases). V lost 6 bases and J lost 5, with 8 bases in between. The V gene's germline CDR1 is MNHEY and CDR2 SVGAGI. The CDR3 runs 12 residues.

There are a few counts of this clone. The chain couples TRBV24-1 to TRBJ1-5, with 7 bases that match TRBD1. The germline CDR1 and CDR2 sequences are KGHDR and SFDVKD. This CDR3 is built from 13 residues. With V trimmed by 3 bases and J by 9 bases, 4 bases remained unmatched. This CDR3 reads CATSDKTGWPQHF. The CDR3 DNA follows: TGTGCCACCAGTGATAAGACAGGGTGGCCCCAGCATTTT.

The chain uses TRBV20-1 and TRBJ2-5; no definite D call. The V end lost 5 bases, the J end lost 2 bases, and 6 bases lay between the germline ends. This CDR3 is 11 amino acids long. From germline, CDR1 is DFQATT and CDR2 SNEGSKA (reference sequence). For the CDR3, the DNA is TGCAGTGCTCACTTACAAGAGACCCAGTACTTC. Translating gives CSAHLQETQYF.

The rearrangement links TRBV27 to TRBJ2-2, with 9 bases that match TRBD2. The CDR3 is made up of 18 amino acids. The germline gives CDR1 MNHEY, CDR2 SMNVEV (reference sequence). V was pared by 4 bases and J by 3 bases, with 12 bases of the junction left unmatched. CDR3 sequence (DNA): TGTGCCAGCAGTTCCCGGCTTAGCGGGAGAAAGGACACCGGGGAGCTGTTTTTT. Encoded protein: CASSSRLSGRKDTGELFF.

The chain recombines TRBV28 with TRBJ1-6; D not certain. CDR3 length: 15 amino acids. In germline, CDR1 is MDHEN, CDR2 SYDVKM. The V gene lost 1 base and the J gene lost 10 bases, with 14 bases spanning the gap. The CDR3 sequence: CASSLSPAVASPLHF. The DNA of the CDR3 is TGTGCCAGCAGTTTATCCCCGGCTGTTGCGTCACCCCTCCACTTT.

The V gene is TRBV13, the J gene TRBJ2-2; 9 bases are a match to TRBD2. This CDR3 has 19 amino acids. With 4 bases clipped from V and 5 bases from J, the junction kept 17 bases outside the gene matches. In germline, CDR1 is PRHDT, CDR2 FYEKMQ (reference sequence). CDR3 sequence reads: CASSSQPPLAGVGTGELFF. The CDR3 DNA follows: TGTGCCAGCAGCTCTCAACCTCCCTTAGCGGGAGTCGGGACCGGGGAGCTGTTTTTT. Variable domain in full (rest from reference TRBV13 and TRBJ2-2): AAGVIQSPRHLIKEKRETATLKCYPIPRHDTVYWYQQGPGQDPQFLISFYEKMQSDKGSIPDRFSAQQFSDYHSELNMSSLELGDSALYFCASSSQPPLAGVGTGELFFGEGSRLTVL.

With regard to this clone: The junction differs from germline at one of its ends, possibly a read error. V usage is TRBV6-1 and J usage is TRBJ2-7; 9 nucleotides match TRBD2. The germline CDR1 and CDR2 sequences are MNHNS and SASEGT. The CDR3 is 13 amino acids. The CDR3 region is CASSDPYSGSLFF. DNA of the CDR3: TGTGCCAGCAGTGACCCCTATAGCGGGAGTTTGTTCTTC.

The J gene is TRBJ2-2, the V gene TRBV27; 9 bases align to TRBD1. The CDR3 runs 16 residues. After removal of 7 bases from V and 5 bases from J, the junction contained 11 bases not matched to a gene. Germline loops: CDR1 MNHEY, CDR2 SMNVEV (reference sequence). The CDR3 region is CASTKRWDRVTGELFF. The CDR3 coding sequence is TGTGCCAGCACCAAAAGGTGGGACAGGGTAACCGGGGAGCTGTTTTTT.

This clone appeared once. The CDR3 DNA reads as TGTGCCACCAGACCCGCTAGCGTCTTTTACAATGAGCAGTTCTTC. Protein sequence: CATRPASVFYNEQFF. The chain carries TRBV10-3 and TRBJ2-1, with D possibly TRBD2 on 6 matching bases. V lost 10 bases and J lost 4, with 20 bases in between. CDR1 is ENHRY and CDR2 is SYGVKD in the germline V gene. The CDR3 extends over 15 amino acids.

The V call is TRBV27, the J call TRBJ1-3, with D possibly matching TRBD1 (5 bases). The CDR3 length is 12 residues. Germline values: CDR1 MNHEY, CDR2 SMNVEV (reference sequence). The V end lost 8 bases, the J end lost 11 bases, and 16 bases lay between the germline ends. The CDR3: CASGSVGTPIYF. In DNA, the CDR3 is TGTGCCAGCGGATCCGTTGGGACTCCCATATATTTT.